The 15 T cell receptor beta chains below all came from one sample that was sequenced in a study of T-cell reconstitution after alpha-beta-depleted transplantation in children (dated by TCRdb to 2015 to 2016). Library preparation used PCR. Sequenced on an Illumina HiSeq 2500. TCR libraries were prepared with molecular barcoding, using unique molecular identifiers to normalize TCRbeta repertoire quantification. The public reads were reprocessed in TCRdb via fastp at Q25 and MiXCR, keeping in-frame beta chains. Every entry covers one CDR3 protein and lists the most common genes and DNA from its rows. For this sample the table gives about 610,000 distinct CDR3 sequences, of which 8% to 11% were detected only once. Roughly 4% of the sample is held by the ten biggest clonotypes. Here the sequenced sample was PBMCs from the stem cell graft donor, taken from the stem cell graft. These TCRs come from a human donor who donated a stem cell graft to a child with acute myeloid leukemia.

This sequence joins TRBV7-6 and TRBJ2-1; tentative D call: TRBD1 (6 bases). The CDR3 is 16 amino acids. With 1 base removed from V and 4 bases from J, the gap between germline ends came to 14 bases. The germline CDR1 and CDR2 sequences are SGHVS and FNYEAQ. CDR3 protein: CASSLEGMGAYNEQFF. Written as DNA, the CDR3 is TGTGCCAGCAGCTTAGAGGGGATGGGGGCTTACAATGAGCAGTTCTTC. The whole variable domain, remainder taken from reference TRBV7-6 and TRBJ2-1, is GAGVSQSPRYKVTKRGQDVALRCDPISGHVSLYWYRQALGQGPEFLTYFNYEAQQDKSGLPNDRFSAERPEGSISTLTIQRTEQRDSAMYRCASSLEGMGAYNEQFFGPGTRLTVL.

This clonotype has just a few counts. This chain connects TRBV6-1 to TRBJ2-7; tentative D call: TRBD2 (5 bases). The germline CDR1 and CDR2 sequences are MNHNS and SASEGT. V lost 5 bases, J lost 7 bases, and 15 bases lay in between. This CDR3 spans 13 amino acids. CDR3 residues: CASSPNRGWEQYF. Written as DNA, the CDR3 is TGTGCCAGCAGTCCGAACAGAGGGTGGGAGCAGTACTTC.

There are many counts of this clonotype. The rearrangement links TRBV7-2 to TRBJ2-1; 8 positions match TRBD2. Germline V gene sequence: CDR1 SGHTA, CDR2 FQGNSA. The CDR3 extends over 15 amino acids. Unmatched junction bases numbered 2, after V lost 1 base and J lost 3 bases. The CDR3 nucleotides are TGTGCCAGCAGCTTAGGTAGCGGGAACTACAATGAGCAGTTCTTC. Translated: CASSLGSGNYNEQFF.

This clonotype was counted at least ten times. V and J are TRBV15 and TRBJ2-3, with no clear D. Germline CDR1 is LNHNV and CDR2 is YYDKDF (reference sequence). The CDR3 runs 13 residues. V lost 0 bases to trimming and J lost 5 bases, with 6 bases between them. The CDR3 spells CATSRDLRDTQYF. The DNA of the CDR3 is TGTGCCACCAGCAGAGATCTTAGAGATACGCAGTATTTT.

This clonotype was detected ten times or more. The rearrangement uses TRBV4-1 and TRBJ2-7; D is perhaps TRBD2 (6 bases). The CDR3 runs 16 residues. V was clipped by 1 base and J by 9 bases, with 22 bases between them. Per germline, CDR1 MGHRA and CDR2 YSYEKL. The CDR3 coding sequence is TGCGCCAGCAGCCAAGTCAGTCTAGCGAAACGAGGCGGGCAGTACTTC. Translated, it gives CASSQVSLAKRGGQYF.

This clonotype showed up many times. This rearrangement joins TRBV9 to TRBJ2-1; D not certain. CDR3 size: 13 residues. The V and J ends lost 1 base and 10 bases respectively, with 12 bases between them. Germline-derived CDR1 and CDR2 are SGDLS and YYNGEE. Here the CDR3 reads CASSVYPTQEQFF. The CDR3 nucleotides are TGTGCCAGCAGCGTATATCCGACACAGGAGCAGTTCTTC.

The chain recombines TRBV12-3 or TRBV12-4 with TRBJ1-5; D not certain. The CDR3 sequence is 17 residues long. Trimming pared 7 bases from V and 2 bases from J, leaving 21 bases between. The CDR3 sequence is CASKPRAASSGNQPQHF. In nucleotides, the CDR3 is TGTGCCAGCAAGCCCCGGGCAGCCAGTTCGGGCAATCAGCCCCAGCATTTT.

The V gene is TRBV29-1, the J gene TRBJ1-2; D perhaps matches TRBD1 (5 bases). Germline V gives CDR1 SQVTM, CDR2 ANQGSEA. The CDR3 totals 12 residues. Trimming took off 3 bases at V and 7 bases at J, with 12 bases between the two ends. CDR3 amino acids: CSVDREKAGYTF. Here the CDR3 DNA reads TGCAGCGTTGACAGGGAAAAGGCTGGCTACACCTTC.

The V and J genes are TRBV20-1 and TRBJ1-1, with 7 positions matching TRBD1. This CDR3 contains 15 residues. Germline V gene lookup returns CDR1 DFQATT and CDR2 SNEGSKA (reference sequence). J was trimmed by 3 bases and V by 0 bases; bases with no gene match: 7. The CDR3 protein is CSARDSLGGYTEAFF. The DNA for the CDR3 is TGCAGTGCTAGAGACTCCTTAGGGGGCTACACTGAAGCTTTCTTT.

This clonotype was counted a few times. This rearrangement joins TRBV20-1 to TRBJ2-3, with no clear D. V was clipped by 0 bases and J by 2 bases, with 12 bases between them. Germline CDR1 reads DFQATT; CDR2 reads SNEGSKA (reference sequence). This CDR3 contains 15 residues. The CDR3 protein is CSARDPRTATDTQYF. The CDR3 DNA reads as TGCAGTGCTAGAGATCCCAGGACCGCCACAGATACGCAGTATTTT.

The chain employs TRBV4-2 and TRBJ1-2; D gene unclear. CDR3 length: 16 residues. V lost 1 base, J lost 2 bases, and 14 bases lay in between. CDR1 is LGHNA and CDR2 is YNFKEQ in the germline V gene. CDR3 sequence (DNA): TGTGCCAGCAGCCAAGGCTTCGGGAGAGCCAACTATGGCTACACCTTC. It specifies CASSQGFGRANYGYTF.

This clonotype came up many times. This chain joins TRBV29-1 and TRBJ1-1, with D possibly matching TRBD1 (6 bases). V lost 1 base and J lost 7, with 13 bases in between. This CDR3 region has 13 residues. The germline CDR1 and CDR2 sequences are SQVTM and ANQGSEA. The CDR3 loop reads CSVEGDRRIEAFF. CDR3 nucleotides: TGCAGCGTTGAAGGAGACAGGAGAATTGAAGCTTTCTTT.

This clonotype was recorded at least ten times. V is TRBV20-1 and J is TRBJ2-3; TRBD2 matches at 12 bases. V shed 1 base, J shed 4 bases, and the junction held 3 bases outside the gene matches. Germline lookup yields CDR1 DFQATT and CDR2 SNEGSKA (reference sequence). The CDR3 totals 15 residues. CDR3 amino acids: CSARGLAGGSDTQYF. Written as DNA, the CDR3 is TGCAGTGCTAGAGGGCTAGCGGGGGGGTCAGATACGCAGTATTTT.

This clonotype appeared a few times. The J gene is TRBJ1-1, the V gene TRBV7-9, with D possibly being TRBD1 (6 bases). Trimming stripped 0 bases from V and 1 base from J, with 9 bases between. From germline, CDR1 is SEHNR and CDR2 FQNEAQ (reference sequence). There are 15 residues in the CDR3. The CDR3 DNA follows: TGTGCCAGCAGCTTAGCGATGGGACAGAACACTGAAGCTTTCTTT. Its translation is CASSLAMGQNTEAFF.

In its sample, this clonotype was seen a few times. CDR3 loop: CASKLVGGGEQYF. For the CDR3, the DNA is TGTGCCAGCAAGTTGGTGGGAGGGGGTGAGCAGTACTTC. The chain links TRBV27 to TRBJ2-7; tentative D call: TRBD2 (7 bases). V was trimmed by 7 bases and J by 7 bases, leaving 17 bases between them. Germline V lookup: CDR1 MNHEY, CDR2 SMNVEV (reference sequence). This CDR3 comprises 13 residues.